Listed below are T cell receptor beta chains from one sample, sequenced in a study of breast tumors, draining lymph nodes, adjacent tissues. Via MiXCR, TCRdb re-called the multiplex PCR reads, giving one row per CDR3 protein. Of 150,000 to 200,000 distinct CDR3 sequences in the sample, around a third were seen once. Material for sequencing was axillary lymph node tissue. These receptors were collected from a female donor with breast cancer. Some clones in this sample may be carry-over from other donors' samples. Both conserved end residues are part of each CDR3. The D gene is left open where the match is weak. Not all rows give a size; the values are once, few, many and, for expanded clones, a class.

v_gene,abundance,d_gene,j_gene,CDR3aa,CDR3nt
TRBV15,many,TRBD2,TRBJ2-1,CATSTRLAGGGGEQFF,TGTGCCACCAGCACTCGACTAGCGGGAGGGGGCGGGGAGCAGTTCTTC
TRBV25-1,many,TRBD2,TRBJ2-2,CASRGLAGVIGELFF,TGTGCCAGCAGGGGACTAGCGGGAGTTATCGGGGAGCTGTTTTTT
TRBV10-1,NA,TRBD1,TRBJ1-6,CASSQTGDSPLHF,TGCGCCAGCAGTCAGACAGGGGATTCACCCCTCCACTTT
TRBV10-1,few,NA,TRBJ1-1,CASSGGGVNTEAFF,TGCGCCAGCAGTGGCGGAGGAGTGAACACTGAAGCTTTCTTT
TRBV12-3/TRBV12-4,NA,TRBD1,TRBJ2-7,CASSQGRGHSYEQYF,TGTGCCAGCAGCCAAGGCAGGGGGCACTCCTACGAGCAGTACTTC
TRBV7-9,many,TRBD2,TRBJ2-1,CASSWEGPNEQFF,TGTGCCAGCAGCTGGGAGGGTCCCAATGAGCAGTTCTTC
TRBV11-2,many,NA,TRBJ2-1,CASSLGVEQFF,TGTGCCAGCAGCTTAGGGGTCGAGCAGTTCTTC
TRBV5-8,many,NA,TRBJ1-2,CASSPVGVDGYTF,TGTGCCAGCAGCCCAGTGGGGGTGGATGGCTACACCTTC
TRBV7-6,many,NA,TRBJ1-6,CASSVQGASAGSPLHF,TGTGCCAGCAGCGTGCAAGGGGCGTCGGCTGGTTCACCCCTCCACTTT
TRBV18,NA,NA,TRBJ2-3,CASSPIPGTDTQYF,TGTGCCAGCTCACCAATTCCAGGCACAGATACGCAGTATTTT
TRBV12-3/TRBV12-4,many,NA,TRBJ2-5,CASSFSGTKETQYF,TGTGCCAGCAGTTTCTCCGGGACAAAAGAGACCCAGTACTTC
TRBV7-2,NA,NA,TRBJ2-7,CTGSTSGHLYEQYF,TGTACCGGCAGCACCTCGGGACACCTCTACGAGCAGTACTTC
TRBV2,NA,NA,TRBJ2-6,CASRGGASGANVLTF,TGTGCCAGCAGGGGTGGCGCCTCTGGGGCCAACGTCCTGACTTTC
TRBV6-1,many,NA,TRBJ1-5,CASSVRSDQPQHF,TGTGCCAGCAGTGTCAGGTCCGATCAGCCCCAGCATTTT
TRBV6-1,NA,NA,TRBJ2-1,CASSATGNSYNEQFF,TGTGCCAGCAGTGCGACGGGAAACTCCTACAATGAGCAGTTCTTC
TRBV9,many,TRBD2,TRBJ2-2,CASSVEVSGGLGELFF,TGTGCCAGCAGCGTAGAGGTCTCGGGGGGGCTCGGGGAGCTGTTTTTT
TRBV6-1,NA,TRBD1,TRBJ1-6,CASSEVGTASNSPLHF,TGTGCCAGCAGTGAAGTGGGGACAGCTTCTAATTCACCCCTCCACTTT
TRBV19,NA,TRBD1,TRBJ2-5,CASSITGGSGETQYF,TGTGCCAGTAGTATTACAGGGGGCTCCGGGGAGACCCAGTACTTC
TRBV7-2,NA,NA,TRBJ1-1,CASSRPGQNTEAFF,TGTGCCAGCAGTCGCCCGGGACAGAACACTGAAGCTTTCTTT
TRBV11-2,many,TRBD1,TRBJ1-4,CASSRGQAGKLFF,TGTGCCAGCAGCCGGGGACAGGCGGGAAAACTGTTTTTT
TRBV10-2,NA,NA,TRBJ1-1,CASSEFEGVNTEAFF,TGCGCCAGCAGTGAGTTTGAGGGGGTGAACACTGAAGCTTTCTTT
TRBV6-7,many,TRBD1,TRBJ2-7,CASSHPGQGTYEQYF,TGCGCCAGCAGCCATCCCGGACAGGGGACCTACGAGCAGTACTTC
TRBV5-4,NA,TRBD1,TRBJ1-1,CASSKTGGPDTEAFF,TGTGCCAGCAGCAAAACAGGGGGCCCAGACACTGAAGCTTTCTTT
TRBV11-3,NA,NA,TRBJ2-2,CASSLEGGRGELFF,TGTGCCAGCAGCTTAGAGGGGGGGCGAGGGGAGCTGTTTTTT
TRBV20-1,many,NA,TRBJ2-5,CSASPRRVRPRETQYF,TGCAGTGCTAGTCCCCGCAGGGTCAGACCCAGAGAGACCCAGTACTTC
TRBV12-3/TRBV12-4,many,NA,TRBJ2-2,CASLNAPGELFF,TGTGCCAGCCTTAACGCTCCCGGGGAGCTGTTTTTT
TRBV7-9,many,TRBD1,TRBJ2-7,CASSLAGTGDYEQYF,TGTGCCAGCAGCTTAGCCGGGACAGGGGATTACGAGCAGTACTTC
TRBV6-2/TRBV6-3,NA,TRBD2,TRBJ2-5,CASSYSGTSGGRETQYF,TGTGCCAGCAGTTACTCCGGGACTAGCGGGGGACGGGAGACCCAGTACTTC
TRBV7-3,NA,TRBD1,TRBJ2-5,CASSQGTVQETQYF,TGTGCCAGCAGCCAAGGGACAGTCCAAGAGACCCAGTACTTC
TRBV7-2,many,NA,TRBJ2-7,CASGYSNPYEQYF,TGTGCCAGCGGCTACAGTAACCCATACGAGCAGTACTTC
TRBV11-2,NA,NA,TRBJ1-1,CASSLVKASTSF,TGTGCCAGCAGCCTGGTTAAGGCATCGACTTCCTTT
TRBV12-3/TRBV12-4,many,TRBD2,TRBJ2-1,CASSFRGEGEQFF,TGTGCCAGCAGTTTTCGGGGGGAAGGTGAGCAGTTCTTC
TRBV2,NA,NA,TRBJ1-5,CANSELGGGNQPQHF,TGTGCCAACAGTGAACTGGGGGGCGGCAATCAGCCCCAGCATTTT
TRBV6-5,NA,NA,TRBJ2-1,CASSHLGLPTGEQFF,TGTGCCAGCAGTCACTTGGGACTCCCGACAGGTGAGCAGTTCTTC
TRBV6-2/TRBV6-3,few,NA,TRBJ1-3,CASSSTFTGNTIYF,TGTGCCAGCTCGTCAACGTTTACTGGAAACACCATATATTTT
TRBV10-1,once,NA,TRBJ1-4,CASSTGRGGEELFF,TGCGCCAGCAGCACTGGACGAGGGGGTGAAGAACTGTTTTTT
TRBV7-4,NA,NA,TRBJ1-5,CASSLSHGVGQPQHF,TGTGCCAGCAGCCTATCACATGGGGTGGGTCAGCCCCAGCATTTT
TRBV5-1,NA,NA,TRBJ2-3,CASSLVNGTDTQYF,TGCGCCAGCAGCTTGGTTAACGGGACAGATACGCAGTATTTT
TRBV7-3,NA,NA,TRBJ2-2,CASSSLTGGRTGELFF,TGTGCCAGCAGCTCATTGACAGGAGGCCGCACCGGGGAGCTGTTTTTT
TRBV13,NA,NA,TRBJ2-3,CASSARDGLLLRTDTQYF,TGTGCCAGCAGTGCTAGAGACGGACTCCTACTTCGCACAGATACGCAGTATTTT
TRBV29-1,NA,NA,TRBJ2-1,CSVRHPNEQFF,TGCAGCGTTCGACACCCCAATGAGCAGTTCTTC
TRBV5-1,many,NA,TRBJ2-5,CASSLGQIKETQYF,TGCGCCAGCAGCTTGGGGCAGATTAAAGAGACCCAGTACTTC
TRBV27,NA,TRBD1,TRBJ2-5,CASSPVQGASEYF,TGTGCCAGCAGTCCTGTCCAGGGGGCTAGCGAGTACTTC
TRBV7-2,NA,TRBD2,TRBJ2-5,CASSFTSGVETQYF,TGTGCCAGCAGCTTCACTAGCGGGGTGGAGACCCAGTACTTC
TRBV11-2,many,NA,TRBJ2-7,CASSSYLGLIYEQYF,TGTGCCAGCAGTTCCTACCTGGGTCTCATCTACGAGCAGTACTTC
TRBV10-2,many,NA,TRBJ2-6,CASSEGVSGANVLTF,TGCGCCAGCAGTGAGGGCGTCTCTGGGGCCAACGTCCTGACTTTC
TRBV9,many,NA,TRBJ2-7,CASSVGVAATYEQYF,TGTGCCAGCAGCGTAGGTGTGGCCGCTACCTACGAGCAGTACTTC
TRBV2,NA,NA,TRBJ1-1,CASSEYQQVNTEAFF,TGTGCCAGCAGTGAATATCAACAGGTGAACACTGAAGCTTTCTTT
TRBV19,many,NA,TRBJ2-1,CASSISVYGPFDNEQFF,TGTGCCAGTAGTATATCGGTGTACGGACCTTTTGACAATGAGCAGTTCTTC
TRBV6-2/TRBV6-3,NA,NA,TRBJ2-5,CASSHKETQYF,TGTGCCAGCAGCCACAAAGAGACCCAGTACTTC